The entry below gives a single T cell receptor beta chain sequence along with its context. Its specificity is unknown. The data stem from a study of T cell responses to AZD1222 COVID-19 vaccine. Libraries were prepared by immunoSEQ multiplex PCR; TCRdb keeps only in-frame clonotypes and omits some of them. The top ten clones hold roughly 15% of a sample with over 50,000 clones, around 92% of them seen once. Overall study findings and caveats: The study reported that nearly half of spike-specific TCRs target unmutated variant regions.

The ends were cut back, 1 base at V and 5 bases at J, with 9 bases in the middle. Germline V gene sequence: CDR1 SGHVS, CDR2 FNYEAQ. CDR3 length equals 13 residues. The input for sequencing was peripheral blood, taken 28 days after the second AZD1222 dose. The genes are TRBV7-6 and TRBJ2-7, with D perhaps TRBD2 (6 bases). The sequence was collected from an adult who received the AZD1222 COVID-19 vaccine. The DNA for the CDR3 is TGTGCCAGCAGCTTAGGACTAGGCAACGAGCAGTACTTC. Protein: CASSLGLGNEQYF.